This T cell receptor (beta chain) appears in the sequencing data of a study of control samples from healthy donors and cancer patients. In regard to this clone: The identical CDR3 is also encoded by other nucleotide sequences in the sample.

The method was immunoSEQ multiplex PCR; TCRdb's version includes in-frame clones alone and lacks a portion of them. The sample consists of hundreds of thousands of clones, roughly 87% of them appearing once. This TCR was recovered from a woman aged 60 to 75 with lung cancer. The sample comprised PBMCs.

CDR3 amino acids: CASSLLGVSNQPQHF. The CDR3 DNA sequence: TGTGCCAGCAGCTTGCTTGGTGTGAGCAATCAGCCCCAGCATTTT. This chain links TRBV5-6 with TRBJ1-5; D ambiguous. V lost 1 base, J lost 1 base, and 9 bases lay in between. This CDR3 has 15 amino acids. Germline V CDR1 and CDR2: SGHDT, YYEEEE.